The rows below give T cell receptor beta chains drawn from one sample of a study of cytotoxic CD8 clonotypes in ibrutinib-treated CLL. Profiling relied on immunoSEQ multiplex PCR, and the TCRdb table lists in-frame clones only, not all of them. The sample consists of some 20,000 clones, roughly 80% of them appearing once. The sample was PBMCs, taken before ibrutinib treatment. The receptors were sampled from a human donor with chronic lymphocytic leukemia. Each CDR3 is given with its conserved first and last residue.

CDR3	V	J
CASSPPSRHTEAFF	TRBV7-2	TRBJ1-1
CSVDGGLVYGYTF	TRBV29-1	TRBJ1-2
CAISVGGSEQPQHF	TRBV10-3	TRBJ1-5
CASSSRVWREGLSGELFF	TRBV9	TRBJ2-2
CASSLWRDGYEQYF	TRBV28	TRBJ2-7
CASTHRQGASGGYTF	TRBV19	TRBJ1-2
CASSPNRDGINTIYF	TRBV2	TRBJ1-3
CASSAAPSSGGLYEQYF	TRBV9	TRBJ2-7
CASTGFMNTEAFF	TRBV14	TRBJ1-1
CASSRDRVGTGELFF	TRBV10-2	TRBJ2-2
CASSSLRTETGKRTPQYF	TRBV13	TRBJ2-5
CASSLVGSGAGNTIYF	TRBV27	TRBJ1-3
CASSFGPEQFF	TRBV7-9	TRBJ2-1
CATQRASGGYNEQFF	TRBV28	TRBJ2-1
CASSLKGAGYTEAFF	TRBV5-8	TRBJ1-1
CASSRKAGEGEQYF	TRBV7-2	TRBJ2-7
CASSQGQGGTYEQYF	TRBV4-1	TRBJ2-7
CASSLVASGSSDTQYF	TRBV7-2	TRBJ2-3
CASSLPSTRYEQYF	TRBV28	TRBJ2-7